This T cell receptor beta chain came from a study of siplizumab effects on memory and regulatory T cells. Study-level findings and limits: Where siplizumab was present, mappable alloreactive CD4+ clones averaged about 67% Treg-derived, compared with 25% to 30% in controls. Alloreactive sequences tracing back to unstimulated CD4+ memory cells fell significantly with siplizumab.

CDR3 length equals 13 residues. Germline lookup yields CDR1 GTSNPN and CDR2 SVGIG (reference sequence). The V gene end was trimmed by 0 bases and the J gene end by 9 bases; junction bases not matched to a gene: 4. The assay was immunoSEQ multiplex PCR, and TCRdb's table has in-frame clones only and misses some. The data contain more than 85,000 clones, 75% to 95% of them singletons. With regard to this clone: What it binds is not known.

The genes are TRBV30 and TRBJ2-1; 8 positions match TRBD2. Sequenced input: CD4+ T cells sorted from blood. This clonotype was obtained from a human donor in good health. Some clones in this sample may be carry-over from other donors' samples. The CDR3 loop reads CAWSVLSGIEQFF. In nucleotides, the CDR3 is TGTGCCTGGAGTGTACTTAGCGGGATTGAGCAGTTCTTC.